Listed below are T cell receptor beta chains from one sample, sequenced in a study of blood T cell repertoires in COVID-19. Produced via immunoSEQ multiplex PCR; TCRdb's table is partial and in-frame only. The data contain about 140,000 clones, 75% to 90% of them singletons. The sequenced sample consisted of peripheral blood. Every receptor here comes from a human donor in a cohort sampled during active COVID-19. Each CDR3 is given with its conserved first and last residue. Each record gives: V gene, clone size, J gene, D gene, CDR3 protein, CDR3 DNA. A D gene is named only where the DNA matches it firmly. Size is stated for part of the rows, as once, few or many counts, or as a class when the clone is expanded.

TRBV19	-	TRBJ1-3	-	CASSIDPVTGYGSGNTIYF	TGTGCCAGTAGTATAGATCCCGTTACAGGTTATGGGTCTGGAAACACCATATATTTT
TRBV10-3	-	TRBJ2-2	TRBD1	CAISELGQTNTGELFF	TGTGCCATCAGTGAGTTGGGACAGACGAACACCGGGGAGCTGTTTTTT
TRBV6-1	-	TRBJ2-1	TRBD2	CASSEAKGLAAYNEQFF	TGTGCCAGCAGTGAAGCTAAAGGACTAGCGGCTTACAATGAGCAGTTCTTC
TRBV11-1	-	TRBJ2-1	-	CASSPSTSLNEQFF	TGTGCCAGCAGCCCTTCAACTAGCCTCAATGAGCAGTTCTTC
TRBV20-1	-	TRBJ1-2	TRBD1	CSASPTGGEIYGYTF	TGCAGTGCTAGTCCTACAGGGGGCGAGATTTATGGCTACACCTTC
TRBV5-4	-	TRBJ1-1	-	CASSPEVGATFMNTEAFF	TGTGCCAGCAGTCCCGAGGTGGGTGCTACTTTCATGAACACTGAAGCTTTCTTT
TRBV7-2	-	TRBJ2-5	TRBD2	CASSLTAGSGGGTQYF	TGTGCCAGCAGCTTAACGGCTGGTAGCGGGGGCGGGACCCAGTACTTC
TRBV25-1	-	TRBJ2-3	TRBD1	CASSERTGGTDTQYF	TGTGCCAGCAGTGAGAGGACAGGGGGAACAGATACGCAGTATTTT
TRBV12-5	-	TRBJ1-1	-	CASGLMANTEAFF	TGTGCTAGTGGTTTGATGGCGAACACTGAAGCTTTCTTT
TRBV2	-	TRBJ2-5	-	CASSGGFVETQYF	TGTGCCAGCAGTGGAGGGTTCGTGGAGACCCAGTACTTC
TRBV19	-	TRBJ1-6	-	CATKGGADSPLHF	TGTGCCACCAAGGGGGGGGCCGATTCACCCCTCCACTTT
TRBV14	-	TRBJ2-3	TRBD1	CASSRGQGFTDTQYF	TGTGCCAGCAGCCGGGGACAGGGATTCACAGATACGCAGTATTTT
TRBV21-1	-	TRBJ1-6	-	CASSMTGEKSSYNSPLHF	TGTGCCAGCAGCATGACAGGCGAAAAGAGCTCCTATAATTCACCCCTCCACTTT
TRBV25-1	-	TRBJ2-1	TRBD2	CASSVTSGSYNEQFF	TGTGCCAGCAGTGTGACTAGCGGGAGTTACAATGAGCAGTTCTTC
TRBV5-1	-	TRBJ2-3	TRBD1	CASSLIRGRTDTQYF	TGCGCCAGCAGCCTAATCAGGGGGCGGACAGATACGCAGTATTTT
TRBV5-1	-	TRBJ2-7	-	CASSLTPRWEQYF	TGCGCCAGCAGCTTGACCCCCCGGTGGGAGCAGTACTTC
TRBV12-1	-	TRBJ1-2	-	CASSPWDRLSYGYTF	TGTGCCAGCAGCCCGTGGGACAGGTTGTCCTATGGCTACACCTTC
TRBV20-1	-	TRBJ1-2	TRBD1	CSASATGDRGFYGYTF	TGCAGTGCTAGTGCAACAGGGGACAGGGGATTCTATGGCTACACCTTC
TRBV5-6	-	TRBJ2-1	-	CASSFMGRQLKNEQFF	TGTGCCAGCAGCTTCATGGGGCGCCAATTAAAAAATGAGCAGTTCTTC
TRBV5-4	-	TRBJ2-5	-	CASSFAGAAGWTQYF	TGTGCCAGCAGTTTTGCGGGCGCGGCCGGTTGGACCCAGTACTTC
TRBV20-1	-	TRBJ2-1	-	CSASVDNEQFF	TGCAGTGCTAGTGTCGACAATGAGCAGTTCTTC
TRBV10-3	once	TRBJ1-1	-	CAISDFSGGEAFF	TGTGCCATCAGTGACTTCTCGGGGGGTGAAGCTTTCTTT
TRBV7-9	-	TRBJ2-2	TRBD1	CASSLRGGNSNTGELFF	TGTGCCAGCAGCTTACGAGGGGGCAATTCGAACACCGGGGAGCTGTTTTTT
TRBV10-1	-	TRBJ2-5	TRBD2	CASSPVGAGEKETQYF	TGCGCCAGCAGCCCCGTTGGTGCGGGGGAAAAAGAGACCCAGTACTTC
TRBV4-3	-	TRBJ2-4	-	CASSQERGDYRKNIQYF	TGCGCCAGCAGCCAAGAAAGGGGGGACTACCGAAAAAACATTCAGTACTTC
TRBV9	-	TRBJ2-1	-	CASSVQTGNEQFF	TGTGCCAGCAGCGTTCAAACCGGGAATGAGCAGTTCTTC
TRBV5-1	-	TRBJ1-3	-	CASRRDTVSGNTIYF	TGCGCCAGCCGTCGGGACACTGTCTCTGGAAACACCATATATTTT
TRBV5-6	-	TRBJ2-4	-	CASSRQGQRRDIQYF	TGTGCCAGCAGCCGACAGGGCCAAAGGAGGGACATTCAGTACTTC
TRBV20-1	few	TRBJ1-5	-	CSASSPGFQNQPQHF	TGCAGTGCTAGTTCCCCGGGATTCCAAAATCAGCCCCAGCATTTT
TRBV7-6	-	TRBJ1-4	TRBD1	CASRRAPGQGNEKLFF	TGTGCCAGCAGGCGGGCCCCGGGACAGGGGAATGAAAAACTGTTTTTT
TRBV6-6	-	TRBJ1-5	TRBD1	CASSPGDRGVEPQHF	TGTGCCAGCAGTCCCGGAGACAGGGGAGTTGAGCCCCAGCATTTT
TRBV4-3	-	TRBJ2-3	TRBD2	CASSQETLAGSHTDTQYF	TGCGCCAGCAGCCAAGAGACACTAGCGGGAAGCCATACAGATACGCAGTATTTT
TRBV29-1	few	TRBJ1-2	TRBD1	CSVQPGQGAGGYTF	TGCAGTGTTCAGCCGGGACAGGGGGCTGGAGGCTACACCTTC
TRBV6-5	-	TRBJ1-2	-	CASSYTRGKNYGYTF	TGTGCCAGCAGTTACACCAGGGGAAAAAACTATGGCTACACCTTC
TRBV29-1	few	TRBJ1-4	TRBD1	CTTILDRGRTNEKLFF	TGCACCACTATTCTAGACAGGGGACGGACTAATGAAAAACTGTTTTTT
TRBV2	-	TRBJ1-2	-	CASSESRSLGGYTF	TGTGCCAGCAGTGAGAGTAGGAGCCTAGGAGGCTACACCTTC
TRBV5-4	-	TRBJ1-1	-	CASSPGGSWATTNTEAFF	TGTGCCAGCAGCCCGGGGGGCAGTTGGGCCACAACAAACACTGAAGCTTTCTTT
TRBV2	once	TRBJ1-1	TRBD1	CASRLTGVNTEAFF	TGTGCCAGCAGGCTGACAGGGGTGAACACTGAAGCTTTCTTT
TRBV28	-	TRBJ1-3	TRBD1	CASSSYWDSLGNTIYF	TGTGCCAGCAGTTCCTACTGGGACAGCTTAGGAAACACCATATATTTT
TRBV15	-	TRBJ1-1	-	CATSLDGIEAFF	TGTGCCACCAGCCTGGACGGGATTGAAGCTTTCTTT
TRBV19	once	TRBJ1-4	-	CASSPDGWATNEKLFF	TGTGCCAGTAGTCCAGACGGGTGGGCAACTAATGAAAAACTGTTTTTT
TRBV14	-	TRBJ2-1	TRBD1	CASSQVRQGAWNEQFF	TGTGCCAGCAGCCAAGTAAGGCAGGGGGCGTGGAATGAGCAGTTCTTC
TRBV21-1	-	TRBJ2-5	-	CASSKSEKGRSHQETQYF	TGTGCCAGCAGCAAATCCGAGAAGGGGCGTTCTCACCAAGAGACCCAGTACTTC
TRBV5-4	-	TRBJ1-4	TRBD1	CASSTGTGIRTNEKLFF	TGTGCCAGCAGCACCGGGACAGGGATAAGGACTAATGAAAAACTGTTTTTT
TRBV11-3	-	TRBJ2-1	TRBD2	CASTPPGGPYNEQFF	TGTGCCAGCACCCCACCGGGGGGACCCTACAATGAGCAGTTCTTC
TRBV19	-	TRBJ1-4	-	CASSLTGTNEKLFF	TGTGCCAGTAGCCTAACCGGGACAAATGAAAAACTGTTTTTT
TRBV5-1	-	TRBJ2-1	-	CASSFGVRDTNEQFF	TGCGCCAGCAGCTTTGGGGTGCGGGATACCAATGAGCAGTTCTTC
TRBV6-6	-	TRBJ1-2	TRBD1	CASSYSGQGSNYGYTF	TGTGCCAGCAGTTACTCCGGACAGGGGTCTAACTATGGCTACACCTTC